Below are 32 T cell receptor beta chains sequenced from a single sample in a study of vaccination effects on CD4 cells after COVID-19. ViraFEST used viral peptide pools to expand antigen-specific CD4+ T cells before sequencing. At the end of around 11 days of culture, CD4+ T cells were isolated. Two doses of either BNT162b2 or mRNA-1273 were given to each participant. Their target antigens are unknown. Measured with immunoSEQ multiplex PCR; TCRdb has only the in-frame clones, and not every one. Of fewer than 40,000 clones listed, approximately 82% were seen once; the top ten hold 2%. This sample comprised CD4+ T cells from PBMCs cultured with HCoV-NL63 spike peptides, obtained after COVID-19 vaccination. Receptors originate from a human donor who received a COVID-19 vaccine. Some clones in this sample may be carry-over from other donors' samples.

The chain uses TRBV14 and TRBJ1-2; 7 bases match TRBD1. This CDR3 is 14 amino acids long. V lost 4 bases, J lost 6 bases, and 8 bases stayed unmatched. In germline, CDR1 is SGHDN, CDR2 FVKESK. The CDR3 bases are TGTGCCAGCAGCCCAGGGGGGGGCAGGCATGGCTACACCTTC. Translating it yields CASSPGGGRHGYTF.

The V and J genes are TRBV11-1 and TRBJ1-1; 8 positions agree with TRBD1. CDR1 is SGHAT, CDR2 FQDESV, per germline (reference sequence). This CDR3 is built from 15 residues. The V segment lost 8 bases and the J segment 1 base; nucleotides outside the gene matches: 9. CDR3 region: CASSPRDRTNTEAFF. DNA for the CDR3: TGTGCCAGCTCCCCCCGGGACAGGACGAACACTGAAGCTTTCTTT.

The chain has TRBV27 and TRBJ2-3; D remains ambiguous. The germline V gene encodes CDR1 MNHEY and CDR2 SMNVEV (reference sequence). The CDR3 contains 14 residues. V lost 5 bases to trimming and J lost 8 bases, with 17 bases between them. The CDR3 is CASSAPGPLRTQYF. The DNA of the CDR3 is TGTGCCAGCAGTGCGCCGGGTCCCCTCCGTACGCAGTATTTT.

This clone was seen a few times. The chain couples TRBV6-2 or TRBV6-3 to TRBJ1-2; D is unclear. The CDR3 spans 13 residues. CDR1 is MNHEY, CDR2 SVGEGT, per germline. V was clipped by 0 bases and J by 4 bases, with 6 bases between them. This chain's CDR3 is CASSYSGLYGYTF. CDR3 DNA sequence: TGTGCCAGCAGTTACTCAGGCCTCTATGGCTACACCTTC.

V and J are TRBV24-1 and TRBJ2-2, with 8 bases fitting TRBD1. The CDR3 is 17 amino acids. Per the germline V gene, CDR1 is KGHDR and CDR2 is SFDVKD. J was trimmed by 5 bases and V by 4 bases; bases with no gene match: 11. The chain's CDR3 is CATSDPRQGRRTGELFF. CDR3 bases: TGTGCCACCAGTGACCCTCGACAGGGGAGAAGGACCGGGGAGCTGTTTTTT.

V gene TRBV12-3 or TRBV12-4 combines with J gene TRBJ1-2; D might be TRBD1 (5 bases). V was cut by 1 base and J by 4 bases, with 7 bases left in between. This CDR3 has 13 amino acids. The CDR3 bases are TGTGCCAGCAGTTTAGGACAGTTCTATGGCTACACCTTC. Amino acids: CASSLGQFYGYTF.

The chain uses TRBV25-1 and TRBJ1-6; no clear D gene. CDR3 length: 15 amino acids. Germline V gene data show CDR1 as MGHDK and CDR2 as SYGVNS. The V end lost 3 bases, the J end lost 7 bases, and 13 bases lay between the germline ends. The CDR3 DNA is TGTGCCAGCAGTGATTCTGTAGGGCGCAATTCACCCCTCCACTTT. This translates into CASSDSVGRNSPLHF.

This sequence joins TRBV4-3 and TRBJ2-5, with a tentative D call TRBD1 (6 bases). CDR3 length equals 14 residues. Germline CDR1 LGHNA, CDR2 YSLEER. Deletions cut 6 bases from V and 5 bases from J, with 16 bases between. CDR3: CASSRSWGRETQYF. CDR3 DNA: TGCGCCAGCAGTCGGTCGTGGGGGCGGGAGACCCAGTACTTC.

J is TRBJ2-5 and V is TRBV10-2; D is undetermined. Trimming cost V 1 base and J 7 bases, with 10 bases left between them. This CDR3 is built from 13 residues. The germline V gene has CDR1 WSHSY and CDR2 SAAADI. The CDR3 here is CASSEWVRRTQYF. The CDR3 nucleotides are TGCGCCAGCAGTGAGTGGGTTAGGCGGACCCAGTACTTC.

This chain joins TRBV18 and TRBJ2-1; possibly TRBD1 for D (5 bases). This CDR3 comprises 17 residues. The V end lost 0 bases, the J end lost 8 bases, and 20 bases lay between the germline ends. Germline assignment: CDR1 KGHSH and CDR2 LQKENI. CDR3 in amino acids: CASSPPSSRTTQHEQFF. The CDR3 DNA sequence: TGTGCCAGCTCACCACCTTCCAGCAGGACAACCCAACATGAGCAGTTCTTC.

The chain carries TRBV7-2 and TRBJ2-2; D possibly matches TRBD1 or TRBD2 (5 bases each). Germline CDR1 SGHTA, CDR2 FQGNSA. The CDR3 is 15 residues long. V was pared by 5 bases and J by 3 bases, with 13 bases between. The CDR3 coding sequence is TGTGCCAGCAGCCCGGGGCGCCGGGACACCGGGGAGCTGTTTTTT. Protein product: CASSPGRRDTGELFF.

The table lists this clone with a few counts. This rearrangement joins TRBV19 to TRBJ1-6; 9 bases agree with TRBD1. CDR3 length equals 14 residues. The germline V gene has CDR1 LNHDA and CDR2 SQIVND (reference sequence). V lost 11 bases to trimming and J lost 9 bases; unmatched junction nucleotides: 11. CDR3 sequence reads: CAGRTGDLISPLHF. CDR3 sequence (DNA): TGTGCCGGACGGACAGGGGACTTAATTTCACCCCTCCACTTT.

The V call is TRBV5-1, the J call TRBJ1-4, with 10 bases lining up with TRBD1. CDR1 SGHRS and CDR2 YFSETQ come from the germline V gene. J was trimmed by 3 bases and V by 7 bases; bases with no gene match: 3. The CDR3 is 14 residues long. CDR3 sequence reads: CASRGQGANEKLFF. CDR3 nucleotide sequence: TGCGCCAGCCGCGGACAGGGGGCTAATGAAAAACTGTTTTTT.

The CDR3 bases are TGTGCCAGCCTGAAGGGCTTGAACACCGGGGAGCTGTTTTTT. As protein: CASLKGLNTGELFF. The chain carries TRBV7-8 and TRBJ2-2; D gene uncertain. Germline-derived CDR1 and CDR2 are SGHVS and FQNEAQ. Trimming pared 8 bases from V and 1 base from J, leaving 11 bases between. This CDR3 comprises 14 residues.

The sample holds one count of this clone. The V and J genes are TRBV2 and TRBJ1-2; D is unresolved. Trimming shortened V by 2 bases and J by 7 bases, and 11 bases separated the two germline ends. CDR3 length equals 13 residues. Germline CDR1 and CDR2: SNHLY and FYNNEI. The DNA for the CDR3 is TGTGCCAGCAGTGAACAAGACATGGTTGGCTACACCTTC. As protein: CASSEQDMVGYTF.

V usage is TRBV6-9 and J usage is TRBJ2-7; D may be TRBD2 (5 bases). CDR1 MNHGY and CDR2 SVAAGI come from the germline V gene. Trimming pared 7 bases from V and 7 bases from J, leaving 20 bases between. This CDR3 has 14 amino acids. CDR3 DNA: TGTGCCAGCAACGGTTTGTCAGCTCCGGGGGAGCAGTACGTC. As protein: CASNGLSAPGEQYV.

This clone was picked up one time. J is TRBJ2-3 and V is TRBV7-9; 7 bases match TRBD2. The CDR3 totals 15 residues. The germline CDR1 and CDR2 sequences are SEHNR and FQNEAQ (reference sequence). The J segment lost 3 bases and the V segment lost 5 bases, leaving 8 bases of the junction unmatched. The CDR3 loop is CASSPAGSLTDTQYF. For the CDR3, the DNA is TGTGCCAGCAGCCCAGCGGGGTCTCTAACAGATACGCAGTATTTT.

The chain recombines TRBV9 with TRBJ2-3; D not certain. Trimming cost V 6 bases and J 0 bases, with 11 bases left between them. This CDR3 is 14 amino acids long. Germline V gene lookup returns CDR1 SGDLS and CDR2 YYNGEE. The CDR3 loop reads CASTTQGSTDTQYF. The CDR3 coding sequence is TGTGCCAGCACTACCCAAGGGAGCACAGATACGCAGTATTTT.

The chain uses TRBV4-3 and TRBJ2-5; unclear D gene. The germline V gene encodes CDR1 LGHNA and CDR2 YSLEER. Deletions cut 0 bases from V and 4 bases from J, with 12 bases between. The CDR3 runs 15 residues. The CDR3 sequence: CASSQDGDWGETQYF. The CDR3 DNA reads as TGCGCCAGCAGCCAAGATGGGGATTGGGGAGAGACCCAGTACTTC.

The chain uses TRBV18 and TRBJ1-2; perhaps TRBD1 as D (5 bases). The germline CDR1 and CDR2 sequences are KGHSH and LQKENI. CDR3 length equals 13 residues. V gave up 3 bases and J gave up 6 bases, with 11 bases separating them. This CDR3 reads CASSPGRENGYTF. The CDR3 DNA reads TGTGCCAGCTCACCGGGCAGGGAAAATGGCTACACCTTC.

This clone was observed a handful of times. The chain couples TRBV15 to TRBJ2-5; no clear D. This CDR3 comprises 13 residues. V lost 0 bases and J 7 bases, leaving 9 bases between the germline ends. The germline CDR1 and CDR2 sequences are LNHNV and YYDKDF (reference sequence). CDR3: CATSRDLRGTQYF. The CDR3 nucleotides are TGTGCCACCAGCAGAGACCTAAGAGGGACCCAGTACTTC.

The chain links TRBV5-1 to TRBJ1-2, with 7 bases matching TRBD1. Looked up from germline, CDR1 is SGHRS and CDR2 is YFSETQ. This CDR3 spans 15 amino acids. Trimming took 2 bases from V and 4 from J; bases not matched to a gene: 8. The DNA of the CDR3 is TGCGCCAGCAGCTTAACCCCAGGGGGAGCCTATGGCTACACCTTC. It encodes CASSLTPGGAYGYTF.

This chain joins TRBV6-6 and TRBJ1-1; D call uncertain. This CDR3 comprises 14 residues. Germline V CDR1 and CDR2: MNHNY, SVGAGI (reference sequence). Trimming pared 6 bases from V and 1 base from J, leaving 12 bases between. CDR3 region: CASSSLGRNTEAFF. In DNA, the CDR3 is TGTGCCAGCAGCTCGTTGGGCAGGAACACTGAAGCTTTCTTT.

CDR3: CASSRGPTYEQYV. DNA of the CDR3: TGTGCCAGCAGTAGGGGGCCAACCTACGAGCAGTACGTC. The gene calls are TRBV6-2 or TRBV6-3 and TRBJ2-7; 7 bases align to TRBD1. This CDR3 region has 13 residues. Germline lookup yields CDR1 MNHEY and CDR2 SVGEGT. Germline trimming cut 5 bases from V and 2 bases from J; bases unmatched to any gene: 3.

CDR3 coding DNA: TGTGCCAGCATCGTGGGGTTCGCGAAAAACATTCAGTACTTC. It translates to CASIVGFAKNIQYF. The V gene is TRBV2, the J gene TRBJ2-4; no reliable D call. CDR3 length: 14 amino acids. Trimming removed 7 bases at V and 4 bases at J, with 14 bases between. Germline V gene data show CDR1 as SNHLY and CDR2 as FYNNEI.

This sequence joins TRBV10-3 and TRBJ2-1, with 7 bases identical to TRBD2. The J segment lost 1 base and the V segment lost 4 bases, leaving 1 base of the junction unmatched. Germline-derived CDR1 and CDR2 are ENHRY and SYGVKD. The CDR3 has 14 amino acids. CDR3 DNA: TGTGCCATCAGTGGGGGGGGGTCCTACAATGAGCAGTTCTTC. Residues: CAISGGGSYNEQFF.

The chain employs TRBV7-7 and TRBJ2-1, with 8 bases matching TRBD2. With 5 bases clipped from V and 7 bases from J, the junction kept 10 bases outside the gene matches. The CDR3 is 15 amino acids. Germline V gene lookup returns CDR1 SSHAT and CDR2 FNYEAQ (reference sequence). The CDR3 region is CASSAALTSANEQFF. DNA for the CDR3: TGTGCCAGCAGCGCAGCCCTGACTAGCGCTAATGAGCAGTTCTTC.

The V gene is TRBV2, the J gene TRBJ1-5, with a possible D match to TRBD1 (6 bases). The CDR3 length is 13 residues. Trimming left V 8 bases short and J 2 bases short, with 10 bases between. Germline V lookup: CDR1 SNHLY, CDR2 FYNNEI. This chain's CDR3 is CASRQEGNQPQHF. The CDR3, as DNA: TGTGCCAGCCGACAGGAGGGCAATCAGCCCCAGCATTTT.

The rearrangement links TRBV6-1 to TRBJ2-7; a weak D match, TRBD2 (5 bases). The germline CDR1 and CDR2 sequences are MNHNS and SASEGT. The ends were cut back, 1 base at V and 7 bases at J, with 11 bases in the middle. The CDR3 covers 13 residues. CDR3 residues: CASSEGWQREQYV. Here the CDR3 DNA reads TGTGCCAGCAGTGAAGGATGGCAGCGGGAGCAGTACGTC.

This clone was observed once. The J gene is TRBJ1-2, the V gene TRBV6-2 or TRBV6-3; possible D gene TRBD1, 5 bases. Germline CDR1 and CDR2: MNHEY and SVGEGT. The length of the CDR3 is 14 residues. Trimming removed 6 bases from V and 5 bases from J, with 16 bases in between. The CDR3 coding sequence is TGTGCCAGCAGCACCCACGGGGCGGGGTATGGCTACACCTTC. It translates to CASSTHGAGYGYTF.

The chain combines TRBV7-2 with TRBJ1-2; D may be TRBD1 (6 bases). Trimming left V 1 base short and J 2 bases short, with 14 bases between. The V gene's germline CDR1 is SGHTA and CDR2 FQGNSA. CDR3 length: 16 residues. In DNA, the CDR3 is TGTGCCAGCAGCTTAGTCTGGGGGGCCTTCAACTATGGCTACACCTTC. As protein: CASSLVWGAFNYGYTF.

This chain joins TRBV7-3 and TRBJ2-3, with 8 bases lining up with TRBD1. V trimming: 5 bases; J trimming: 0 bases; junction bases outside the gene matches: 7. The CDR3 extends over 16 amino acids. CDR1 SGHTA and CDR2 FQGTGA come from the germline V gene. CDR3 nucleotides: TGTGCCAGCAGCCCCCGACAGGGGACTAGCACAGATACGCAGTATTTT. It translates to CASSPRQGTSTDTQYF.